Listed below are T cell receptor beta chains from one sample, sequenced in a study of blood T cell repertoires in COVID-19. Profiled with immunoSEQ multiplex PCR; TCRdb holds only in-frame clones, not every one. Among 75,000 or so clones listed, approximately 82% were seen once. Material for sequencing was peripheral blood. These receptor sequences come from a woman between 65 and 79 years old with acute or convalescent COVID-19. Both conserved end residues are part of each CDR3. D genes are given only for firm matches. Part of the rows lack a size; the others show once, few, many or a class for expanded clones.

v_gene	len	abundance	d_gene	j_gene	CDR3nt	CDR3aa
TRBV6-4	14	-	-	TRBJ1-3	TGTGCCAGCAGTGACGGGGGGTCTGGAAACACCATATATTTT	CASSDGGSGNTIYF
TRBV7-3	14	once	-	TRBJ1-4	TGTGCCAGCAGCTTTGAGGGGACTATAGAAAAACTGTTTTTT	CASSFEGTIEKLFF
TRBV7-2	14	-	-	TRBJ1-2	TGTGCCAGCAGCTTAGCTGGCCGCGGGGGGGGCTACACCTTC	CASSLAGRGGGYTF
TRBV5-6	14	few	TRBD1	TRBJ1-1	TGTGCCAGCAGCCGAAGAGGCCGACAGGGAGGAGCTTTCTTT	CASSRRGRQGGAFF
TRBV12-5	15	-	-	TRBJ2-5	TGTGCTAGTGGTTTGGTTGGGACACCTCAAGAGACCCAGTACTTC	CASGLVGTPQETQYF
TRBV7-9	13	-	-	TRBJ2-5	TGTGCCAGCAGCCCGCGGGTCTGGGAGACCCAGTACTTC	CASSPRVWETQYF
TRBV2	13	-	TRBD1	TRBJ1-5	TGTGCCAGCAGGAGGGGGCCTGGACAGCCCCAGCATTTT	CASRRGPGQPQHF
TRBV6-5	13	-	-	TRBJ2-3	TGTGCCAGCAAAGCGGTTTACACAGATACGCAGTATTTT	CASKAVYTDTQYF
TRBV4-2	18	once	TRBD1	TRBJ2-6	TGTGCCAGCAGCCTCGGACAGGGGGGCTCCTCTGGGGCCAACGTCCTGACTTTC	CASSLGQGGSSGANVLTF
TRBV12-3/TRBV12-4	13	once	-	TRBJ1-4	TGTGCCAGCAGTCTCCGGGTTCGGGAAAAACTGTTTTTT	CASSLRVREKLFF
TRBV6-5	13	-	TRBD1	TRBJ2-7	TGTGCCAGCAGTCGCGGACAGGGCCACGAGCAGTACTTC	CASSRGQGHEQYF
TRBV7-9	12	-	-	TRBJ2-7	TGTGCCAGCAGCCGCGAAGGGAGCGAGCAGTACTTC	CASSREGSEQYF
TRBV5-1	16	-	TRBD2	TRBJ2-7	TGCGCCAGCAGCTTTTCCCTAGCGGGGGAAACCTACGAGCAGTACTTC	CASSFSLAGETYEQYF
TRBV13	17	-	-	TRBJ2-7	TGTGCCAGCAGCTTATCCCTACAGGGAAAAGGGGGTTGGGAGCAGTACTTC	CASSLSLQGKGGWEQYF
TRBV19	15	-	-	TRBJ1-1	TGTGCCAGCAAAAGAGACAGGCAAGAAAACACTGAAGCTTTCTTT	CASKRDRQENTEAFF
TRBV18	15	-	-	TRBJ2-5	TGTGCCAGCTCAGCACTTCGGGAGACCCAAGAGACCCAGTACTTC	CASSALRETQETQYF
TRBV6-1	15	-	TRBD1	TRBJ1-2	TGTGCCAGCAGTGAATATACGACAGGGGACTATGGCTACACCTTC	CASSEYTTGDYGYTF
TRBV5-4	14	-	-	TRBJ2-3	TGTGCCAGCAGCTTGGAGCTGAGCACAGATACGCAGTATTTT	CASSLELSTDTQYF
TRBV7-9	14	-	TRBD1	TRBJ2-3	TGTGCCAGCAGCCACGACAGGGCACCGGATACGCAGTATTTT	CASSHDRAPDTQYF
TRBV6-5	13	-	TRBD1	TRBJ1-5	TGTGCCAGCAGTAAGACAGGGAATCAGCCCCAGCATTTT	CASSKTGNQPQHF
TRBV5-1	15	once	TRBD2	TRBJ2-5	TGCGCCAGCAGCTTGGAGGGACTAGCGGGAGAGACCCAGTACTTC	CASSLEGLAGETQYF
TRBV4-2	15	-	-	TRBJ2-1	TGTGCCAGCAGCTCCCAGGCGGGAATTAGAGATGAGCAGTTCTTC	CASSSQAGIRDEQFF
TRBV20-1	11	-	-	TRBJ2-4	TGCAGTGCTAGTCAGGCCCCCATTCAGTACTTC	CSASQAPIQYF
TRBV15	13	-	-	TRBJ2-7	TGTGCCACCAGCAATCCGACAGGCTACGAGCAGTACTTC	CATSNPTGYEQYF
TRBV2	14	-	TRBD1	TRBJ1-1	TGTGCCAGCAGGACGGATACAGGGGCCGCTGAAGCTTTCTTT	CASRTDTGAAEAFF
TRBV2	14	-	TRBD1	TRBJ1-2	TGTGCCAGCAGGCTCACAGGGGGCAACTATGGCTACACCTTC	CASRLTGGNYGYTF
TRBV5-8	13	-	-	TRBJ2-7	TGTGCCAGCAGCTCCTACACCTCGGGGGAGCAGTACTTC	CASSSYTSGEQYF
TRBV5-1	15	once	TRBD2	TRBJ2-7	TGCGCCAGCAGCTTGATTAGCGGGAGTGCCTACGAGCAGTACTTC	CASSLISGSAYEQYF
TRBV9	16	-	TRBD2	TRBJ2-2	TGTGCCAGCAGCCCTCTTTTAGCGGGAGGGTCCGGGGAGCTGTTTTTT	CASSPLLAGGSGELFF
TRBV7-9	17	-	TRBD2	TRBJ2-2	TGTGCCAGCAGCTCGCCGGGACTAGCGGGAGCCACCGGGGAGCTGTTTTTT	CASSSPGLAGATGELFF
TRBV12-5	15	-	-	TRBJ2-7	TGTGCTAGTGGTTTGGGGGTACAGGGAGGGTACGAGCAGTACTTC	CASGLGVQGGYEQYF
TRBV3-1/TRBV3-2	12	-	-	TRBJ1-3	TGTGCCAGCGGGGGGAGGGGAAACACCATATATTTT	CASGGRGNTIYF
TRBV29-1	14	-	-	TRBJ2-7	TGCAGCGTTGGGCGGGACCTGAGCTCCTACGAGCAGTACTTC	CSVGRDLSSYEQYF
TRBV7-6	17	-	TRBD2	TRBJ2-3	TGTGCCAGCAGCTTGGGACTAGCGGGAGGGAGCACAGATACGCAGTATTTT	CASSLGLAGGSTDTQYF
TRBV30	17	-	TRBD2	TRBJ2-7	TGTGCCTGGAGTAAGCGACTAGCGGATAGCGTCTCCTACGAGCAGTACTTC	CAWSKRLADSVSYEQYF
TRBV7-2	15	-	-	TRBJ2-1	TGTGCCAGCAGCCAAGGGCGGGGCACTGAGAATGAGCAGTTCTTC	CASSQGRGTENEQFF
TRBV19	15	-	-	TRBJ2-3	TGTGCCAGTAGGGAGAGCGGATCCAGCACAGATACGCAGTATTTT	CASRESGSSTDTQYF
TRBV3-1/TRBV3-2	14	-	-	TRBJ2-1	TGTGCCAGCAGCCGGGGTCTTGGGGGAGGCGAGCAGTTCTTC	CASSRGLGGGEQFF
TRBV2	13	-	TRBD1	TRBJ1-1	TGTGCCAGCAGGGTAGGACAGGGGGCTGAAGCTTTCTTT	CASRVGQGAEAFF
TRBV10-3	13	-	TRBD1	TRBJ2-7	TGTGCCATCACACCGGACAGGGTCTACGAGCAGTACTTC	CAITPDRVYEQYF
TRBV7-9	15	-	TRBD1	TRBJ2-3	TGTGCCAGCAGCCCCGACAGGGGTTTCACAGATACGCAGTATTTT	CASSPDRGFTDTQYF
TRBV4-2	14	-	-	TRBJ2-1	TGTGCCAGCAGCCAAGTTGGAGGGTTAAATGAGCAGTTCTTC	CASSQVGGLNEQFF
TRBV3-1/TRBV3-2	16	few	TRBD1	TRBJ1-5	TGTGCCAGCAGCCAAGATATGTCAGGGGGCGGTCAGCCCCAGCATTTT	CASSQDMSGGGQPQHF
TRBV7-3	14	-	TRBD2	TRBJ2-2	TGTGCCAGCAGCTTAGGGACTAGTACCGGGGAGCTGTTTTTT	CASSLGTSTGELFF
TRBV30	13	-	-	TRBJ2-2	TGTGCCTGGGCCCCCCAGGGCACCGGGGAGCTGTTTTTT	CAWAPQGTGELFF
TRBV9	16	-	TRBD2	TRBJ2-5	TGTGCCAGCAGCGTAGGGATAGCGGGAGACGGGGAGACCCAGTACTTC	CASSVGIAGDGETQYF
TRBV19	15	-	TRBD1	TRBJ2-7	TGTGCCAGTAGTCTAACGGGACAGGGGGCGTCCGAGCAGTACTTC	CASSLTGQGASEQYF
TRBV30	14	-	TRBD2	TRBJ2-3	TGTGCCTGGGCCCCCAGCGGGAGCGGAGATACGCAGTATTTT	CAWAPSGSGDTQYF
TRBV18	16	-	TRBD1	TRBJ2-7	TGTGCCAGCTCACCACCCGGGACAGGGGGTTTTTGGGAGCAGTACTTC	CASSPPGTGGFWEQYF